Reported below is one T cell receptor beta chain. The antigen is not known. The data were obtained in a study of OX40 agonist ivuxolimab in advanced cancers. Study in general: The eligibility criteria allowed prior anti-PD-1, anti-PD-L1 or anti-CTLA-4 therapy, and 40% had some. Study-level results: It was also the case that some nonresponders had low normalized T-cell clonal expansion. At 0.1 to 3.0 mg/kg and by week 6, clonal expansion occurred in CD4+ and CD8+ blood T cells.

Produced via immunoSEQ multiplex PCR; TCRdb's table is partial and in-frame only. This sample has roughly 64,000 clones, with more than 80% found just once. The TCR was taken from an adult with an advanced solid tumor such as melanoma, head and neck, liver or kidney cancer. Material: CD4+ or CD8+ T cells sorted from blood, obtained in a trial of the OX40 agonist ivuxolimab.

The CDR3 spells CSVVALAEYNEQFF. DNA for the CDR3: TGCAGCGTTGTGGCTCTAGCGGAATACAATGAGCAGTTCTTC. The chain has TRBV29-1 and TRBJ2-1; TRBD2 matches at 7 bases. V shed 4 bases and J 4 bases; nucleotides not matched to a gene: 7. The CDR3 covers 14 residues. In germline, CDR1 is SQVTM, CDR2 ANQGSEA.